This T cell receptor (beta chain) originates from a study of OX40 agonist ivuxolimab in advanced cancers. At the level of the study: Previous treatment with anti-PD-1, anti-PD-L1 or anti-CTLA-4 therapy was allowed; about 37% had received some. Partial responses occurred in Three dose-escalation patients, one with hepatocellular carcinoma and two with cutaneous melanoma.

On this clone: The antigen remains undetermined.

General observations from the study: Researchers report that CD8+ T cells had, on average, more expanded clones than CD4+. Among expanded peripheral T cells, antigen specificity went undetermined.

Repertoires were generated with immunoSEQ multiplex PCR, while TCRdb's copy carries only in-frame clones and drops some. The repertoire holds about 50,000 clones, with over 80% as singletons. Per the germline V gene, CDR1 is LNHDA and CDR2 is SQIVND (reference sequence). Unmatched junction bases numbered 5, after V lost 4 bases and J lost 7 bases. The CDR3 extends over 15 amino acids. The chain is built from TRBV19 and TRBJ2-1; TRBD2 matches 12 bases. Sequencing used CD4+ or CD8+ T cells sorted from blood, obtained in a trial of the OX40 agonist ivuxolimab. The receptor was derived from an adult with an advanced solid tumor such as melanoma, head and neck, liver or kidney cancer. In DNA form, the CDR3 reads TGTGCCAGTAGTACGAGACTAGCGGGAGAGAATGAGCAGTTCTTC. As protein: CASSTRLAGENEQFF.